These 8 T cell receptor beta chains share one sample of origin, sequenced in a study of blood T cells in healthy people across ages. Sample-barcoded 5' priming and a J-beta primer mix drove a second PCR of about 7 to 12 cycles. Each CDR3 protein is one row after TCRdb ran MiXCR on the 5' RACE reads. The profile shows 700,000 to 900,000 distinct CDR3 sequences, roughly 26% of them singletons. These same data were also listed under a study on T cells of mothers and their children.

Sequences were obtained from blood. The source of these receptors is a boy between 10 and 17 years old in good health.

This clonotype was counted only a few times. CDR3 nucleotide sequence: TGTGCCAGCAGCCAAGAAGCGGGTAGTTCCCACGAGCAGTACTTC. It codes for CASSQEAGSSHEQYF. The chain is built from TRBV4-2 and TRBJ2-7; D perhaps matches TRBD2 (6 bases). V was trimmed by 0 bases and J by 5 bases, leaving 14 bases between them. The CDR3 is made up of 15 amino acids. From germline, CDR1 is LGHNA and CDR2 YNFKEQ.

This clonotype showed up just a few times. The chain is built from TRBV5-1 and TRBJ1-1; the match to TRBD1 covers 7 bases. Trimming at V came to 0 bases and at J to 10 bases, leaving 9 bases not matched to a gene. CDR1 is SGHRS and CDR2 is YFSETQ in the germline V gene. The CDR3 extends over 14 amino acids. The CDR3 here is CASSLEPQGLVAFF. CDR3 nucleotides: TGCGCCAGCAGCTTGGAACCACAGGGGTTGGTAGCTTTCTTT.

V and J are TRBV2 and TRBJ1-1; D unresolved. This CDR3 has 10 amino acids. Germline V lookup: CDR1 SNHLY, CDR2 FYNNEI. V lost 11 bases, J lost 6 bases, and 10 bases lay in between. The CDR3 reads CAPLGAEAFF. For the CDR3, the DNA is TGTGCCCCCCTAGGCGCTGAAGCTTTCTTT.

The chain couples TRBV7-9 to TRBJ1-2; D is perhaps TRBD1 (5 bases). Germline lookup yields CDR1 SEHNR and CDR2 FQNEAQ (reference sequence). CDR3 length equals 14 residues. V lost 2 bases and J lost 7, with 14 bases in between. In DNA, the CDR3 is TGTGCCAGCAGCTTATTGGGGCTAGAGGTTGGCTACACCTTC. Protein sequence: CASSLLGLEVGYTF.

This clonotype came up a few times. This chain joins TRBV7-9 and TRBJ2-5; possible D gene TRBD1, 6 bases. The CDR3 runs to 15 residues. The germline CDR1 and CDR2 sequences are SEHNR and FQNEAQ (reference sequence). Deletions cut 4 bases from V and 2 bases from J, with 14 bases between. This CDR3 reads CASSYLDSPQETQYF. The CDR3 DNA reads TGTGCCAGCAGCTATCTGGACAGTCCTCAAGAGACCCAGTACTTC.

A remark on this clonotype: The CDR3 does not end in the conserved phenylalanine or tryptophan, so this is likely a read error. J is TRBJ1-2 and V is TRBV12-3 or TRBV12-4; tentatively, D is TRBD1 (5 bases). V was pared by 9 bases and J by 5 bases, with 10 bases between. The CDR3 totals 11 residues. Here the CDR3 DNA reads TGTGCCAGGGAAAGACAGTATGGCTACACCCTC. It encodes CARERQYGYTL.

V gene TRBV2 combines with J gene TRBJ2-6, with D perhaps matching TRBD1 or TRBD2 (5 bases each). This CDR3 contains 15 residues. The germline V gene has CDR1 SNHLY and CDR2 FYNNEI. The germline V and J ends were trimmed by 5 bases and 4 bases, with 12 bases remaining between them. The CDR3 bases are TGTGCCAGCAGTACTCGAGGGGCCGGGGCCAACGTCCTGACTTTC. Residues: CASSTRGAGANVLTF. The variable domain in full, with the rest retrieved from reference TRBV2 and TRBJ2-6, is EPEVTQTPSHQVTQMGQEVILRCVPISNHLYFYWYRQILGQKVEFLVSFYNNEISEKSEIFDDQFSVERPDGSNFTLKIRSTKLEDSAMYFCASSTRGAGANVLTFGAGSRLTVL.

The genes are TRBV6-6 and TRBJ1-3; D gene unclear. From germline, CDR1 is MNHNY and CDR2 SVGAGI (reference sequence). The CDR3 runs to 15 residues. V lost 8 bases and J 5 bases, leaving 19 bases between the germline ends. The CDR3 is CASASNEGDRNTIYF. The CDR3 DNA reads TGTGCCAGCGCTTCTAACGAGGGAGACAGAAACACCATATATTTT.